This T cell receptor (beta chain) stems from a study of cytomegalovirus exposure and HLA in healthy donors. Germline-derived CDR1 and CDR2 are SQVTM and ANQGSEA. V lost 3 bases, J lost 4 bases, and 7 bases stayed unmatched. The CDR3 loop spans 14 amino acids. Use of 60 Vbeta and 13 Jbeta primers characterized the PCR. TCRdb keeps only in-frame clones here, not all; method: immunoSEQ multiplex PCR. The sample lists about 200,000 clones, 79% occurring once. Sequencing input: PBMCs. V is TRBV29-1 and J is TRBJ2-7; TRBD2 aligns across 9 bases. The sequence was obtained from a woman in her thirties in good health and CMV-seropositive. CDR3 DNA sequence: TGCAGCGTTGAGGGGCGGGAGGGGTCTTACGAGCAGTACTTC. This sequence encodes CSVEGREGSYEQYF.